The clone carrying this T cell receptor beta chain was counted between two and nine times. Its antigen is not identified. Germline-derived CDR1 and CDR2 are SGHNT and YYREEE (reference sequence). Trimming stripped 0 bases from V and 8 bases from J, with 21 bases between. The CDR3 runs 17 residues. The sample comes from a study of T cells after yellow fever vaccination. At the level of the study: The SMART-Seq v4 Ultra Low Input method served to prepare the low-cell-number fractions.

TCRdb reprocessed the 5' RACE reads with MiXCR, giving one entry per CDR3 protein. This sample has around 320,000 distinct CDR3 sequences; approximately 4.5% occur once, and the top ten carry roughly a fifth. Study-level results: Post-booster repertoires again held most primary-vaccination clones (96% CD4, 80% to 90% CD8). Only a small proportion of the clonotypes turned up in both the CD4 and the CD8 compartments, likely arising from convergent recombination.

The specimen comprised PBMCs, sampled 15 days after the yellow fever booster vaccination. The sequence derives from a young man who received the YFV17D yellow fever vaccine. The chain is built from TRBV5-4 and TRBJ2-1, with D maybe TRBD2 (6 bases). The CDR3 DNA sequence: TGTGCCAGCAGCTTGGCAAGACCCCAGACTAGTGGGGATGAGCAGTTCTTC. This translates into CASSLARPQTSGDEQFF.